A selection of T cell receptor beta chains follows, all from one sample in a study of T-cell memory formation after mild COVID-19. TCRdb re-analysed the 5' RACE reads in MiXCR, keeping a single row per CDR3 protein. The table lists 50,000 or so distinct CDR3 sequences, about 12% of them singletons. The source material was PBMCs or a T cell subset sorted from them (not recorded which). These TCRs come from a man younger than 30 who had mild COVID-19 (a few samples of this study predate the infection). Cell type and time point are not known. The CDR3 runs from the conserved cysteine through the conserved F or W. Fields, in order: D gene, clone size, CDR3 length, J gene, V gene, CDR3 protein, CDR3 DNA. D genes are given only for firm matches. The size of a clone is reported for some rows only, either as once, few or many, or as a class for expanded clones.

D gene: -
clone size: few
CDR3 length: 15
J gene: TRBJ2-5
V gene: TRBV4-3
CDR3 protein: CASSQGTVSGETQYF
CDR3 DNA: TGCGCCAGCAGCCAAGGGACGGTGTCGGGGGAGACCCAGTACTTC

D gene: -
clone size: many
CDR3 length: 17
J gene: TRBJ2-1
V gene: TRBV18
CDR3 protein: CASSPPGLSSSYNEQFF
CDR3 DNA: TGTGCCAGCTCACCACCGGGACTTTCGAGCTCCTACAATGAGCAGTTCTTC

D gene: -
clone size: -
CDR3 length: 13
J gene: TRBJ1-5
V gene: TRBV27
CDR3 protein: CASSPLDNQPQHF
CDR3 DNA: TGTGCCAGCAGTCCCCTCGACAATCAGCCCCAGCATTTT

D gene: -
clone size: many
CDR3 length: 16
J gene: TRBJ2-3
V gene: TRBV4-1
CDR3 protein: CASSQDPPPSTDTQYF
CDR3 DNA: TGCGCCAGCAGCCAAGATCCTCCCCCCTCCACAGATACGCAGTATTTT

D gene: TRBD2
clone size: few
CDR3 length: 16
J gene: TRBJ2-3
V gene: TRBV6-4
CDR3 protein: CASKSTSGGDTDTQYF
CDR3 DNA: TGTGCCAGTAAATCGACTAGCGGGGGGGACACAGATACGCAGTATTTT

D gene: -
clone size: -
CDR3 length: 17
J gene: TRBJ2-5
V gene: TRBV5-6
CDR3 protein: CASRSLRDFWGQETQYF
CDR3 DNA: TGTGCCAGCCGCTCCCTCCGGGACTTTTGGGGACAAGAGACCCAGTACTTC

D gene: TRBD2
clone size: -
CDR3 length: 17
J gene: TRBJ2-3
V gene: TRBV7-2
CDR3 protein: CASRYPRLAGGPDTQYF
CDR3 DNA: TGTGCCAGCAGGTACCCCAGACTAGCGGGGGGCCCAGATACGCAGTATTTT

D gene: -
clone size: -
CDR3 length: 12
J gene: TRBJ1-1
V gene: TRBV20-1
CDR3 protein: CSAIPRFAEAFF
CDR3 DNA: TGCAGTGCTATCCCCAGGTTTGCTGAAGCTTTCTTT

D gene: TRBD2
clone size: few
CDR3 length: 16
J gene: TRBJ2-5
V gene: TRBV5-1
CDR3 protein: CASSHAGTSLQETQYF
CDR3 DNA: TGCGCCAGCAGCCACGCCGGGACTAGCCTCCAAGAGACCCAGTACTTC

D gene: TRBD1
clone size: -
CDR3 length: 15
J gene: TRBJ1-6
V gene: TRBV12-3/TRBV12-4
CDR3 protein: CASSLDRGLGSPLHF
CDR3 DNA: TGTGCCAGCAGTTTGGACAGGGGGCTAGGTTCACCCCTCCACTTT

D gene: TRBD2
clone size: many
CDR3 length: 14
J gene: TRBJ2-3
V gene: TRBV6-5
CDR3 protein: CASRTSGGTDTQYF
CDR3 DNA: TGTGCCAGCAGGACTAGCGGGGGCACAGATACGCAGTATTTT

D gene: -
clone size: few
CDR3 length: 14
J gene: TRBJ2-2
V gene: TRBV20-1
CDR3 protein: CSARDLVNTGELFF
CDR3 DNA: TGCAGTGCTAGAGACTTGGTTAACACCGGGGAGCTGTTTTTT

D gene: -
clone size: many
CDR3 length: 13
J gene: TRBJ2-5
V gene: TRBV4-1
CDR3 protein: CASSQLDPKTQYF
CDR3 DNA: TGCGCCAGCAGCCAATTGGACCCGAAGACCCAGTACTTC

D gene: -
clone size: many
CDR3 length: 14
J gene: TRBJ2-7
V gene: TRBV9
CDR3 protein: CASSVQGVPYEQYF
CDR3 DNA: TGTGCCAGCAGCGTACAGGGTGTTCCCTACGAGCAGTACTTC

D gene: -
clone size: many
CDR3 length: 13
J gene: TRBJ2-7
V gene: TRBV5-1
CDR3 protein: CASSPQGYGEQYF
CDR3 DNA: TGCGCCAGCAGCCCACAGGGATACGGCGAGCAGTACTTC

D gene: -
clone size: many
CDR3 length: 12
J gene: TRBJ2-7
V gene: TRBV12-3/TRBV12-4
CDR3 protein: CASTLQSGTPIF
CDR3 DNA: TGTGCCAGCACTCTTCAATCCGGGACACCCATCTTC

D gene: TRBD2
clone size: many
CDR3 length: 16
J gene: TRBJ2-3
V gene: TRBV4-2
CDR3 protein: CASSQEGGSYTDTQYF
CDR3 DNA: TGTGCCAGCAGCCAAGAAGGCGGGAGCTACACAGATACGCAGTATTTT

D gene: TRBD1
clone size: -
CDR3 length: 14
J gene: TRBJ1-2
V gene: TRBV7-9
CDR3 protein: CASRPGQGPYGYTF
CDR3 DNA: TGTGCCAGCAGACCTGGACAGGGACCCTATGGCTACACCTTC

D gene: -
clone size: -
CDR3 length: 14
J gene: TRBJ1-1
V gene: TRBV3-2
CDR3 protein: CASSQDLRPGGAFF
CDR3 DNA: TGTGCCAGCAGCCAAGATTTGCGGCCTGGAGGGGCTTTCTTT

D gene: -
clone size: -
CDR3 length: 17
J gene: TRBJ1-6
V gene: TRBV6-5
CDR3 protein: CASSTDRQATFNSPLHF
CDR3 DNA: TGTGCCAGCAGTACCGATCGACAGGCTACTTTTAATTCACCCCTCCACTTT

D gene: -
clone size: -
CDR3 length: 17
J gene: TRBJ2-3
V gene: TRBV5-1
CDR3 protein: CASSFRSNPLSTDTQYF
CDR3 DNA: TGCGCCAGCAGCTTTCGTAGTAACCCCCTTAGCACAGATACGCAGTATTTT

D gene: TRBD2
clone size: -
CDR3 length: 16
J gene: TRBJ2-4
V gene: TRBV12-3/TRBV12-4
CDR3 protein: CASSLGSGGAWDIQYF
CDR3 DNA: TGTGCCAGCAGTTTAGGGAGCGGGGGGGCGTGGGACATTCAGTACTTC

D gene: -
clone size: -
CDR3 length: 20
J gene: TRBJ2-3
V gene: TRBV18
CDR3 protein: CASSPSFQGPSTRTTDTQYF
CDR3 DNA: TGTGCCAGCTCACCTTCTTTCCAGGGACCCTCTACAAGAACCACAGATACGCAGTATTTT

D gene: TRBD1
clone size: many
CDR3 length: 14
J gene: TRBJ2-1
V gene: TRBV20-1
CDR3 protein: CSAQPGQGYNEQFF
CDR3 DNA: TGCAGTGCACAACCGGGACAGGGCTACAATGAGCAGTTCTTC

D gene: TRBD1
clone size: few
CDR3 length: 15
J gene: TRBJ1-6
V gene: TRBV5-1
CDR3 protein: CASSLRTGSNSPLHF
CDR3 DNA: TGCGCCAGCAGCTTGAGGACAGGATCCAATTCACCCCTCCACTTT

D gene: TRBD2
clone size: few
CDR3 length: 16
J gene: TRBJ2-1
V gene: TRBV7-9
CDR3 protein: CASSLVIAGVYNEQFF
CDR3 DNA: TGTGCCAGCAGCTTAGTAATAGCGGGGGTGTACAATGAGCAGTTCTTC

D gene: -
clone size: few
CDR3 length: 15
J gene: TRBJ2-5
V gene: TRBV5-1
CDR3 protein: CASRRPQGVEETQYF
CDR3 DNA: TGCGCCAGCAGACGCCCCCAGGGAGTCGAAGAGACCCAGTACTTC

D gene: TRBD2
clone size: many
CDR3 length: 16
J gene: TRBJ2-3
V gene: TRBV7-2
CDR3 protein: CASSPGTSGFTDTQYF
CDR3 DNA: TGTGCCAGCAGCCCGGGGACTAGCGGTTTCACAGATACGCAGTATTTT

D gene: -
clone size: few
CDR3 length: 13
J gene: TRBJ1-5
V gene: TRBV30
CDR3 protein: CAWSGQGNQPQHF
CDR3 DNA: TGTGCCTGGAGTGGACAGGGCAATCAGCCCCAGCATTTT

D gene: -
clone size: many
CDR3 length: 14
J gene: TRBJ2-7
V gene: TRBV6-1
CDR3 protein: CASSEEGPTYEQYF
CDR3 DNA: TGTGCCAGCAGTGAAGAGGGGCCGACCTACGAGCAGTACTTC

D gene: -
clone size: -
CDR3 length: 15
J gene: TRBJ2-5
V gene: TRBV6-6
CDR3 protein: CASTAVEAYQETQYF
CDR3 DNA: TGTGCCAGCACCGCCGTTGAGGCCTACCAAGAGACCCAGTACTTC

D gene: -
clone size: -
CDR3 length: 13
J gene: TRBJ2-3
V gene: TRBV7-3
CDR3 protein: CASRNLGADTQYF
CDR3 DNA: TGTGCCAGCAGAAATCTCGGGGCGGATACGCAGTATTTT

D gene: TRBD1
clone size: many
CDR3 length: 13
J gene: TRBJ2-5
V gene: TRBV29-1
CDR3 protein: CSVWQGAWETQYF
CDR3 DNA: TGCAGCGTTTGGCAGGGGGCTTGGGAGACCCAGTACTTC

D gene: -
clone size: medium-sized
CDR3 length: 11
J gene: TRBJ2-7
V gene: TRBV18
CDR3 protein: CASSSDYEQYF
CDR3 DNA: TGTGCCAGCTCATCTGATTACGAGCAGTACTTC

D gene: -
clone size: few
CDR3 length: 13
J gene: TRBJ1-2
V gene: TRBV27
CDR3 protein: CASGFSRVHGYTF
CDR3 DNA: TGTGCCAGCGGGTTCTCCCGGGTCCATGGCTACACCTTC

D gene: TRBD1
clone size: few
CDR3 length: 14
J gene: TRBJ2-7
V gene: TRBV6-2/TRBV6-3
CDR3 protein: CASSYSQGAREQYF
CDR3 DNA: TGTGCCAGCAGTTACTCCCAGGGGGCGAGGGAGCAGTACTTC

D gene: -
clone size: -
CDR3 length: 12
J gene: TRBJ1-2
V gene: TRBV2
CDR3 protein: CASSAGNYGYTF
CDR3 DNA: TGTGCCAGCAGCGCAGGGAACTATGGCTACACCTTC

D gene: TRBD1
clone size: -
CDR3 length: 14
J gene: TRBJ1-5
V gene: TRBV27
CDR3 protein: CASREQGANQPQHF
CDR3 DNA: TGTGCCAGCAGGGAACAGGGGGCCAATCAGCCCCAGCATTTT

D gene: -
clone size: many
CDR3 length: 16
J gene: TRBJ2-6
V gene: TRBV5-1
CDR3 protein: CASSLGPLSGANVLTF
CDR3 DNA: TGCGCCAGCAGCTTGGGACCCCTCTCTGGGGCCAACGTCCTGACTTTC

D gene: -
clone size: many
CDR3 length: 13
J gene: TRBJ2-4
V gene: TRBV12-3/TRBV12-4
CDR3 protein: CASSWDQRNIQYF
CDR3 DNA: TGTGCCAGCAGTTGGGACCAAAGAAACATTCAGTACTTC

D gene: -
clone size: many
CDR3 length: 15
J gene: TRBJ2-3
V gene: TRBV12-3/TRBV12-4
CDR3 protein: CASGRPGGGTDTQYF
CDR3 DNA: TGTGCCAGCGGGAGACCAGGCGGGGGCACAGATACGCAGTATTTT

D gene: -
clone size: -
CDR3 length: 14
J gene: TRBJ1-1
V gene: TRBV25-1
CDR3 protein: CASSDYRADTEAFF
CDR3 DNA: TGTGCCAGCAGTGATTACAGGGCGGACACTGAAGCTTTCTTT

D gene: -
clone size: few
CDR3 length: 16
J gene: TRBJ2-5
V gene: TRBV12-3/TRBV12-4
CDR3 protein: CASSLPLASAGETQYF
CDR3 DNA: TGTGCCAGCAGTTTGCCCCTCGCGTCAGCTGGAGAGACCCAGTACTTC

D gene: -
clone size: few
CDR3 length: 13
J gene: TRBJ2-7
V gene: TRBV5-5
CDR3 protein: CASSLRGNYEQYF
CDR3 DNA: TGTGCCAGCAGCTTAAGGGGGAACTACGAGCAGTACTTC

D gene: -
clone size: few
CDR3 length: 13
J gene: TRBJ2-7
V gene: TRBV20-1
CDR3 protein: CSARVPGNYEQYF
CDR3 DNA: TGCAGTGCTAGAGTCCCGGGGAACTACGAGCAGTACTTC

D gene: -
clone size: few
CDR3 length: 18
J gene: TRBJ2-7
V gene: TRBV19
CDR3 protein: CASSTNRRDTPLLLEQYF
CDR3 DNA: TGTGCCAGTAGTACCAACCGCCGGGACACCCCTCTCCTACTCGAGCAGTACTTC

D gene: -
clone size: few
CDR3 length: 13
J gene: TRBJ2-7
V gene: TRBV12-3/TRBV12-4
CDR3 protein: CASSSRGSHEQYF
CDR3 DNA: TGTGCCAGCAGTTCCAGGGGATCCCACGAGCAGTACTTC

D gene: -
clone size: -
CDR3 length: 14
J gene: TRBJ1-4
V gene: TRBV19
CDR3 protein: CASRPPQVPEKLFF
CDR3 DNA: TGTGCCAGTAGACCTCCGCAGGTCCCCGAAAAACTGTTTTTT

D gene: -
clone size: -
CDR3 length: 12
J gene: TRBJ1-5
V gene: TRBV28
CDR3 protein: CASSYSNQPQHF
CDR3 DNA: TGTGCCAGCAGTTATAGCAATCAGCCCCAGCATTTT

D gene: -
clone size: -
CDR3 length: 12
J gene: TRBJ1-3
V gene: TRBV7-9
CDR3 protein: CASSFSRNTIYF
CDR3 DNA: TGTGCCAGCAGCTTTTCCAGAAACACCATATATTTT

D gene: -
clone size: many
CDR3 length: 16
J gene: TRBJ2-2
V gene: TRBV5-1
CDR3 protein: CASSLYGMVNTGELFF
CDR3 DNA: TGCGCCAGCAGCTTGTATGGGATGGTCAACACCGGGGAGCTGTTTTTT

D gene: -
clone size: -
CDR3 length: 11
J gene: TRBJ1-2
V gene: TRBV29-1
CDR3 protein: CSVSGNYGYTF
CDR3 DNA: TGCAGCGTTTCAGGGAACTATGGCTACACCTTC

D gene: TRBD2
clone size: few
CDR3 length: 17
J gene: TRBJ2-5
V gene: TRBV12-5
CDR3 protein: CASGLVRPSGVQETQYF
CDR3 DNA: TGTGCTAGTGGTTTGGTTCGGCCTAGCGGGGTCCAAGAGACCCAGTACTTC

D gene: -
clone size: many
CDR3 length: 14
J gene: TRBJ2-5
V gene: TRBV4-3
CDR3 protein: CASSQGTYQETQYF
CDR3 DNA: TGCGCCAGCAGCCAAGGTACCTACCAAGAGACCCAGTACTTC